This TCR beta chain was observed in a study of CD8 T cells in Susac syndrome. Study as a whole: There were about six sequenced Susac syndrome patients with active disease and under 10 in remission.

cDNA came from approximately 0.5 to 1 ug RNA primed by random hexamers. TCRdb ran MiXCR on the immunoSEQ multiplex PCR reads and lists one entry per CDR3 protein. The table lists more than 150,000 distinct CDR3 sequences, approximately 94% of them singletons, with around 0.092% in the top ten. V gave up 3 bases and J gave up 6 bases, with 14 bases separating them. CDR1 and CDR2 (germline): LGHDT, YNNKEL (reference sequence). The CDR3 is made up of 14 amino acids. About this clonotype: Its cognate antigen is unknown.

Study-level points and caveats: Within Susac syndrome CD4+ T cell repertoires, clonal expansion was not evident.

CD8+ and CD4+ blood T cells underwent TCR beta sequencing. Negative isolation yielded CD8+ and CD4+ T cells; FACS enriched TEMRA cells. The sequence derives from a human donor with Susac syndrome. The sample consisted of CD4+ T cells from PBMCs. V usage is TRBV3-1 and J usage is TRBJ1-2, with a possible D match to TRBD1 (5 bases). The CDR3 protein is CASSQGLSSDGYTF. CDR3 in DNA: TGTGCCAGCAGCCAGGGACTATCGAGCGATGGCTACACCTTC.